Listed here are 23 T cell receptor beta chains from one sample, sequenced in a study of blood T cell repertoires in COVID-19 (dated by TCRdb to the early 2020s). Libraries were made using the immunoSEQ multiplex PCR assay. The clones in this table, taken by TCRdb from immuneACCESS, are in-frame only. Not every clone is retained; where verified, under half of the shortfall comes from an unresolved V gene, and the cause of the rest is unknown. This sample comprises 75,000 to 100,000 clones, 82% of them detected only once. The ten largest clones capture approximately 6.7% of the sample. Sequencing input: peripheral blood. Receptors originate from a man aged 45-65 years with active or convalescent COVID-19.

The rearrangement joins TRBV30 to TRBJ2-5; a weak D match, TRBD2 (6 bases). The V and J ends lost 2 bases and 7 bases respectively, with 11 bases between them. Per germline, CDR1 GTSNPN and CDR2 SVGIG (reference sequence). CDR3 length equals 12 residues. The CDR3 DNA reads as TGTGCCTGGAGTCCCCTCGGGGGGACCCAGTACTTC. Translated: CAWSPLGGTQYF.

This chain joins TRBV10-2 and TRBJ2-5; D ambiguous. The V and J ends lost 6 bases and 0 bases respectively, with 8 bases between them. Germline values: CDR1 WSHSY, CDR2 SAAADI. This CDR3 has 13 residues. CDR3 bases: TGCGCCAGCAGGTTAAATTACCAAGAGACCCAGTACTTC. This codes for CASRLNYQETQYF.

The chain couples TRBV6-5 to TRBJ2-2, with D possibly matching TRBD2 (6 bases). Germline lookup yields CDR1 MNHEY and CDR2 SVGAGI. The CDR3 runs 15 residues. Trimming took 2 bases from V and 2 from J, leaving 9 bases between them. In nucleotides, the CDR3 is TGTGCCAGCAGTTACGTGGGGGGAAACACCGGGGAGCTGTTTTTT. Its protein is CASSYVGGNTGELFF.

This clone was recorded only once. V usage is TRBV12-3 or TRBV12-4 and J usage is TRBJ2-7; D gene ambiguous. This CDR3 contains 13 residues. Trimming shortened V by 6 bases and J by 0 bases, and 9 bases separated the two germline ends. In DNA, the CDR3 is TGTGCCAGCAGCCAAACCGGCTCCTACGAGCAGTACGTC. It codes for CASSQTGSYEQYV.

Here the CDR3 DNA reads TGCGCCAGCAAGGTGAGGATCGGGTCCTACGAGCAGTACTTC. Protein: CASKVRIGSYEQYF. The chain has TRBV5-1 and TRBJ2-7; D call uncertain. V lost 6 bases and J 1 base, leaving 14 bases between the germline ends. The V gene's germline CDR1 is SGHRS and CDR2 YFSETQ. The CDR3 is made up of 14 amino acids.

The CDR3 reads CASTQIGGGYGYTF. The CDR3 DNA sequence: TGTGCCAGCACCCAGATTGGGGGAGGGTATGGCTACACCTTC. The rearrangement uses TRBV3-1 (or the pseudogene TRBV3-2) and TRBJ1-2, with D maybe TRBD1 (5 bases). The CDR3 runs 14 residues. CDR1 and CDR2 (germline): LGHDT, YNNKEL (reference sequence). The V end lost 7 bases, the J end lost 5 bases, and 17 bases lay between the germline ends.

The chain couples TRBV19 to TRBJ1-2; 10 bases are shared with TRBD1. The CDR3 spans 14 residues. V lost 4 bases and J lost 8; bases outside the gene matches: 7. CDR1 LNHDA and CDR2 SQIVND come from the germline V gene (reference sequence). CDR3 sequence: CASSTGQGGAGYTF. The DNA of the CDR3 is TGTGCCAGTAGTACCGGACAGGGGGGAGCCGGCTACACCTTC.

The chain carries TRBV6-5 and TRBJ2-1; the match to TRBD2 covers 13 bases. The germline V gene has CDR1 MNHEY and CDR2 SVGAGI. This CDR3 contains 16 residues. After removal of 4 bases from V and 5 bases from J, the junction contained 5 bases not matched to a gene. The CDR3 coding sequence is TGTGCCAGCAGTTCTGGACTAGCGGGGGCCAACAATGAGCAGTTCTTC. It is translated as CASSSGLAGANNEQFF.

The genes are TRBV7-9 and TRBJ2-2; a possible D gene is TRBD1 (6 bases). CDR1 SEHNR and CDR2 FQNEAQ come from the germline V gene (reference sequence). V was pared by 5 bases and J by 2 bases, with 12 bases between. The CDR3 is made up of 15 amino acids. CDR3 amino acids: CASSLRDTNTGELFF. The DNA for the CDR3 is TGTGCCAGCAGCCTACGGGACACCAACACCGGGGAGCTGTTTTTT.

The V and J genes are TRBV2 and TRBJ2-5, with TRBD2 matching over 12 bases. Germline CDR1 SNHLY, CDR2 FYNNEI. The CDR3 is 15 residues long. V lost 7 bases, J lost 2 bases, and 5 bases stayed unmatched. The CDR3 is CASKGLAGPQETQYF. CDR3 bases: TGTGCCAGCAAAGGACTAGCGGGGCCACAAGAGACCCAGTACTTC.

This clone was seen a handful of times. The J gene is TRBJ2-1, the V gene TRBV4-1; 7 bases agree with TRBD2. Germline CDR1 is MGHRA and CDR2 is YSYEKL. Germline trimming cut 6 bases from V and 9 bases from J; bases unmatched to any gene: 17. The CDR3 extends over 16 amino acids. Here the CDR3 DNA reads TGCGCCAGCAGTCCAAATAGCGGGCGGAGGGCGGGTGAGCAGTTCTTC. Translated, it gives CASSPNSGRRAGEQFF.

The chain carries TRBV3-1 (or the pseudogene TRBV3-2) and TRBJ1-3; unclear D gene. The germline V and J ends were trimmed by 1 base and 3 bases, with 4 bases remaining between them. The germline CDR1 and CDR2 sequences are LGHDT and YNNKEL (reference sequence). CDR3 length equals 13 residues. In DNA form, the CDR3 reads TGTGCCAGCAGCCAAGCCCGTGGAAACACCATATATTTT. This encodes CASSQARGNTIYF.

This chain links TRBV18 with TRBJ1-3; the match to TRBD1 covers 8 bases. This CDR3 has 16 residues. The germline V gene encodes CDR1 KGHSH and CDR2 LQKENI. V gave up 3 bases and J gave up 0 bases; unmatched junction bases: 4. The CDR3 DNA follows: TGTGCCAGCTCACCCGACAGGGGATTCTCTGGAAACACCATATATTTT. Translated, it gives CASSPDRGFSGNTIYF.

This clone has ten or more counts. The J gene is TRBJ2-1, the V gene TRBV18, with D maybe TRBD1 (5 bases). Between the trimmed V and J ends, which lost 3 bases and 5 bases, there was a span of 11 bases. The germline CDR1 and CDR2 sequences are KGHSH and LQKENI. The CDR3 has 14 amino acids. The CDR3 coding sequence is TGTGCCAGCTCACCGGACACGGTCCACAATGAGCAGTTCTTC. This gives the protein CASSPDTVHNEQFF.

This sequence joins TRBV7-2 and TRBJ2-1; possible D gene TRBD2, 5 bases. Germline loops: CDR1 SGHTA, CDR2 FQGNSA. Trimming removed 5 bases from V and 5 bases from J, with 10 bases in between. The CDR3 runs 13 residues. CDR3 sequence: CASSAGNNNEQFF. DNA of the CDR3: TGTGCCAGCAGCGCCGGGAACAACAATGAGCAGTTCTTC. The complete variable domain, with remaining parts taken from reference TRBV7-2 and TRBJ2-1, reads GAGVSQSPSNKVTEKGKDVELRCDPISGHTALYWYRQSLGQGLEFLIYFQGNSAPDKSGLPSDRFSAERTGGSVSTLTIQRTQQEDSAVYLCASSAGNNNEQFFGPGTRLTVL.

The chain is built from TRBV7-2 and TRBJ2-7, with TRBD2 matching 14 bases. The CDR3 has 15 residues. V shed 3 bases and J 4 bases; nucleotides not matched to a gene: 2. Germline CDR1 SGHTA, CDR2 FQGNSA. The DNA of the CDR3 is TGTGCCAGCAGCTTGACTAGCGGGGGGGCGTACGAGCAGTACTTC. Its translation: CASSLTSGGAYEQYF.

The chain employs TRBV12-5 and TRBJ2-1; 9 nucleotides match TRBD1. The germline V gene encodes CDR1 LGHNT and CDR2 FRNRAP. Trimming cost V 0 bases and J 9 bases; bases outside gene matches: 12. CDR3 length: 17 residues. CDR3 coding DNA: TGTGCTAGTGGTTTGGTACAGGACAGGGGATTCGGAGGTGAGCAGTTCTTC. Its translation: CASGLVQDRGFGGEQFF.

This clone has a single count. V and J are TRBV12-5 and TRBJ2-3; 10 bases map to TRBD1. The germline V gene encodes CDR1 LGHNT and CDR2 FRNRAP. V trimming: 5 bases; J trimming: 2 bases; junction bases outside the gene matches: 7. The CDR3 has 16 residues. The CDR3 spells CASGPGQGILTDTQYF. As DNA, the CDR3 is TGTGCTAGTGGTCCGGGACAGGGGATACTCACAGATACGCAGTATTTT.

The chain carries TRBV28 and TRBJ1-4, with TRBD1 matching over 11 bases. The CDR3 loop spans 17 amino acids. CDR1 and CDR2 from the germline V gene are MDHEN and SYDVKM. With V trimmed by 4 bases and J by 3 bases, 7 bases remained unmatched. This CDR3 is CASSSQGQGAPNEKLFF. CDR3 DNA: TGTGCCAGCAGTTCCCAAGGACAGGGGGCACCTAATGAAAAACTGTTTTTT.

The chain is built from TRBV19 and TRBJ1-1; D perhaps matches TRBD1 (5 bases). Trimming stripped 2 bases from V and 5 bases from J, with 9 bases between. The CDR3 extends over 13 amino acids. CDR1 is LNHDA and CDR2 is SQIVND in the germline V gene (reference sequence). The DNA of the CDR3 is TGTGCCAGTAGTATATGGGGGGATACTGAAGCTTTCTTT. This sequence encodes CASSIWGDTEAFF. Together with reference TRBV19 and TRBJ1-1, the CDR3 gives the full variable domain: DGGITQSPKYLFRKEGQNVTLSCEQNLNHDAMYWYRQDPGQGLRLIYYSQIVNDFQKGDIAEGYSVSREKKESFPLTVTSAQKNPTAFYLCASSIWGDTEAFFGQGTRLTVV.

The V gene is TRBV7-2, the J gene TRBJ1-5; weak D call: TRBD1 (5 bases). The length of the CDR3 is 16 residues. Trimming shortened V by 1 base and J by 2 bases, and 12 bases separated the two germline ends. The germline gives CDR1 SGHTA, CDR2 FQGNSA. The CDR3 reads CASSLGWQGGNQPQHF. CDR3 coding DNA: TGTGCCAGCAGCTTAGGATGGCAGGGCGGCAATCAGCCCCAGCATTTT.

The chain couples TRBV19 to TRBJ1-1; 12 nucleotides align to TRBD1. J gave up 5 bases and V 5 bases, and 15 bases lay outside the gene matches. The CDR3 covers 18 residues. Germline values: CDR1 LNHDA, CDR2 SQIVND (reference sequence). CDR3 residues: CASSALFGGQGARTEAFF. The CDR3 coding sequence is TGTGCCAGTAGTGCCCTCTTCGGGGGACAGGGGGCGCGAACTGAAGCTTTCTTT. Full variable domain (missing parts from reference TRBV19 and TRBJ1-1): DGGITQSPKYLFRKEGQNVTLSCEQNLNHDAMYWYRQDPGQGLRLIYYSQIVNDFQKGDIAEGYSVSREKKESFPLTVTSAQKNPTAFYLCASSALFGGQGARTEAFFGQGTRLTVV.

This clone appeared a single time. The chain joins TRBV24-1 to TRBJ2-5; D perhaps matches TRBD2 (7 bases). CDR1 KGHDR and CDR2 SFDVKD come from the germline V gene. The CDR3 sequence is 13 residues long. Trimming removed 7 bases from V and 2 bases from J, with 10 bases in between. Here the CDR3 reads CATRGGAQETQYF. The CDR3, as DNA: TGTGCCACCAGGGGGGGGGCTCAAGAGACCCAGTACTTC.